This entry describes one T cell receptor (beta chain). TCRdb itself ran the RT-PCR reads through MiXCR, one entry per CDR3 protein. The table includes about 680,000 distinct CDR3 sequences, approximately 15% detected once. V lost 4 bases and J 0 bases, leaving 19 bases between the germline ends. CDR1 is LGHNA, CDR2 YNFKEQ, per germline. This CDR3 is built from 19 residues. The chain is built from TRBV4-2 and TRBJ1-6, with D unclear. Sequencing was done on a sample of memory CD4+ T cells from blood. This clonotype originated in a female donor in good health, serving as a healthy control. The CDR3 protein is CASSLSPPTQSSYNSPLHF. The CDR3 DNA reads TGTGCCAGCAGCCTATCACCCCCCACCCAGAGCTCCTATAATTCACCCCTCCACTTT.